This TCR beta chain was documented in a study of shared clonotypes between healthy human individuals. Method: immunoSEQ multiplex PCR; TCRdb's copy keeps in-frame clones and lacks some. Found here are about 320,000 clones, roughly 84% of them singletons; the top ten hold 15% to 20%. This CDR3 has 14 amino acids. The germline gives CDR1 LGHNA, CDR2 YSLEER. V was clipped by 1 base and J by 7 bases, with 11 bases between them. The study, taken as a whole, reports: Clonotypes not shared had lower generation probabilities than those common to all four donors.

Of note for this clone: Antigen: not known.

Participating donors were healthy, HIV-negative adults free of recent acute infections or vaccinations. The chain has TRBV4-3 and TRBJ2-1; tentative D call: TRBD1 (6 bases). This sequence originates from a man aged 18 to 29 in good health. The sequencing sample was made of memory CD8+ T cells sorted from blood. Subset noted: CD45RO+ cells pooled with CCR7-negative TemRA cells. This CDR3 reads CASSQAQGWNEQFF. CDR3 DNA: TGCGCCAGCAGCCAAGCTCAGGGGTGGAATGAGCAGTTCTTC.